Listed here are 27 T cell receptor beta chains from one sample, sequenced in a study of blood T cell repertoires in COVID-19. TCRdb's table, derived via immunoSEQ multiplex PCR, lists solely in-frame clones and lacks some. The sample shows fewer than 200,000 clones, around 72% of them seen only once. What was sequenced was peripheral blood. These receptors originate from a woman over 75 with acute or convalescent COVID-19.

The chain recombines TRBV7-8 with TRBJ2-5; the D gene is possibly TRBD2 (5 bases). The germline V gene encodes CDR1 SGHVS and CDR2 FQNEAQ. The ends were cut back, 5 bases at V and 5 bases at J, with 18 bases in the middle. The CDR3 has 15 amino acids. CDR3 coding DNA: TGTGCCAGCAGCGCGCAAGACTGGCGCGGGGAGACCCAGTACTTC. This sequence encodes CASSAQDWRGETQYF.

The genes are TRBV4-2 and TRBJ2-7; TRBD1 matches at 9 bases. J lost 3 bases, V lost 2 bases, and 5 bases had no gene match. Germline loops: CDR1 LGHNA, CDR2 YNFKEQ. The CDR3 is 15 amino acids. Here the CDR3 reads CASSQYRDRDYEQYF. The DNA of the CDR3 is TGTGCCAGCAGCCAATACCGGGACAGGGACTACGAGCAGTACTTC.

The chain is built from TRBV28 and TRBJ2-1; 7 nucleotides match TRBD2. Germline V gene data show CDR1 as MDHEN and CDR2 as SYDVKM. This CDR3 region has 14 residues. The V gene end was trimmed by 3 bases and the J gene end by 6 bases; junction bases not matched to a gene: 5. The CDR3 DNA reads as TGTGCCAGCAGTTTGGGCGGGAGTTTCAATGAGCAGTTCTTC. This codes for CASSLGGSFNEQFF. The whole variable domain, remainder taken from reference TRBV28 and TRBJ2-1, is DVKVTQSSRYLVKRTGEKVFLECVQDMDHENMFWYRQDPGLGLRLIYFSYDVKMKEKGDIPEGYSVSREKKERFSLILESASTNQTSMYLCASSLGGSFNEQFFGPGTRLTVL.

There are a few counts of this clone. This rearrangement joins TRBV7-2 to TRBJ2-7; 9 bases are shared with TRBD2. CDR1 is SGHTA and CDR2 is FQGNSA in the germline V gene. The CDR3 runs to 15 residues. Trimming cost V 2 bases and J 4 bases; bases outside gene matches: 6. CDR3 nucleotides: TGTGCCAGCAGCTTATGGCTAGCGGGATTGTACGAGCAGTACTTC. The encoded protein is CASSLWLAGLYEQYF.

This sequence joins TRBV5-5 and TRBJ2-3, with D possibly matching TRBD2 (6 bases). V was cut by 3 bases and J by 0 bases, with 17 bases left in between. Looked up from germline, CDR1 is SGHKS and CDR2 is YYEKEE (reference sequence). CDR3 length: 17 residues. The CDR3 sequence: CASSSWGTDASTDTQYF. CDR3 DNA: TGTGCCAGCAGCTCATGGGGGACTGATGCTAGCACAGATACGCAGTATTTT.

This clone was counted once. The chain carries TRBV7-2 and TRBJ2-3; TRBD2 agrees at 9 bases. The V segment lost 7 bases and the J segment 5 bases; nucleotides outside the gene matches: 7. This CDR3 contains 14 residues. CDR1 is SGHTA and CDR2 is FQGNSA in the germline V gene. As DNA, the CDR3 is TGTGCCAGCAACCCGGGACTAGCCGAAGATACGCAGTATTTT. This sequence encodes CASNPGLAEDTQYF.

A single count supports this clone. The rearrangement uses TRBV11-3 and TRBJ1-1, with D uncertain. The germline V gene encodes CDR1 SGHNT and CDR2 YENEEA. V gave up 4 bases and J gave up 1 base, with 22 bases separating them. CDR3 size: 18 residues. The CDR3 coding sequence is TGTGCCAGCAGCTCTCCCGGAACGGGGATTTGGGGGAACACTGAAGCTTTCTTT. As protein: CASSSPGTGIWGNTEAFF.

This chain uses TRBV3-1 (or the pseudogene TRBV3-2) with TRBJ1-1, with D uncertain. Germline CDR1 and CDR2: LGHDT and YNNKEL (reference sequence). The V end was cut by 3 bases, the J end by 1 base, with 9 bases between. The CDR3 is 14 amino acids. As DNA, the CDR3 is TGTGCCAGCAGCCAGGGCTTGGGGAACACTGAAGCTTTCTTT. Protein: CASSQGLGNTEAFF.

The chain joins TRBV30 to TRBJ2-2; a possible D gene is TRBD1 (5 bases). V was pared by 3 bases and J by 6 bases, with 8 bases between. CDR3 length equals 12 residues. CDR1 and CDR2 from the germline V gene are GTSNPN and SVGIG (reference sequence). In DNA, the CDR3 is TGTGCCTGGAGCGCAGGGTCCGGGGAGCTGTTTTTT. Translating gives CAWSAGSGELFF.

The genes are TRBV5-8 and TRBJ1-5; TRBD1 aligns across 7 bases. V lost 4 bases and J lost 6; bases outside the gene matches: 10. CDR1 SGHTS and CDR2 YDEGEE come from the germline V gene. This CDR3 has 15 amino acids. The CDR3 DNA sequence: TGTGCCAGCAGCCCGCGGGCAGGGGGAAGTCAGCCCCAGCATTTT. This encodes CASSPRAGGSQPQHF.

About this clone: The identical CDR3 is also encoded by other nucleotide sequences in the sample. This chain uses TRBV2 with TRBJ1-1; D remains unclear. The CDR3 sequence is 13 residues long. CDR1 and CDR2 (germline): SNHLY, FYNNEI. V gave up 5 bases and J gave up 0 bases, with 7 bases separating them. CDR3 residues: CASSLQMNTEAFF. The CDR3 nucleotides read TGTGCCAGCAGTCTACAGATGAACACTGAAGCTTTCTTT. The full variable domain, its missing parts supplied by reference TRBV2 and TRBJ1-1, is EPEVTQTPSHQVTQMGQEVILRCVPISNHLYFYWYRQILGQKVEFLVSFYNNEISEKSEIFDDQFSVERPDGSNFTLKIRSTKLEDSAMYFCASSLQMNTEAFFGQGTRLTVV.

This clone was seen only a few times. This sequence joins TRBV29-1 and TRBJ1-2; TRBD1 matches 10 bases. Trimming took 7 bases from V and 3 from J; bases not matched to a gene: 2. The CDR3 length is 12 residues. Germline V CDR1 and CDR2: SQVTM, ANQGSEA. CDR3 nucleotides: TGCAGCGGCGGGACAGGGGACTATGGCTACACCTTC. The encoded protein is CSGGTGDYGYTF.

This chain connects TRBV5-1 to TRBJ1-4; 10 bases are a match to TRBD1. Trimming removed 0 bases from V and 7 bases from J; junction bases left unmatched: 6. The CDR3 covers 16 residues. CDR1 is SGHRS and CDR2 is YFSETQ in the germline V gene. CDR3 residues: CASSLELDRGAEKLFF. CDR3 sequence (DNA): TGCGCCAGCAGCTTGGAACTGGACAGGGGGGCTGAAAAACTGTTTTTT. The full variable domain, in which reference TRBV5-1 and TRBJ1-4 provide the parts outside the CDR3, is KAGVTQTPRYLIKTRGQQVTLSCSPISGHRSVSWYQQTPGQGLQFLFEYFSETQRNKGNFPGRFSGRQFSNSRSEMNVSTLELGDSALYLCASSLELDRGAEKLFFGSGTQLSVL.

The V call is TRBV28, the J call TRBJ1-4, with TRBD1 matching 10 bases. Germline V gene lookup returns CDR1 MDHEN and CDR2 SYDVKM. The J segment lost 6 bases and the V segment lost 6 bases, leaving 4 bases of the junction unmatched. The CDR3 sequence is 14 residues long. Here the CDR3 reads CASSTGQGHEKLFF. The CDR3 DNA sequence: TGTGCCAGCAGCACGGGACAGGGGCATGAAAAACTGTTTTTT.

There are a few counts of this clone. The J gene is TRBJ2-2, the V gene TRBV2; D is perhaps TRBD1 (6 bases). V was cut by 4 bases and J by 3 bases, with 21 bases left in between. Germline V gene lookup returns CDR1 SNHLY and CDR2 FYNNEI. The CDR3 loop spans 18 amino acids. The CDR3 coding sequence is TGTGCCAGCAGTGTGAGGGGCAGGGGCGGATCGGACACCGGGGAGCTGTTTTTT. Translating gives CASSVRGRGGSDTGELFF.

The CDR3 DNA reads as TGTGCCTGGAGTCCGAAAGACAGGGGATGGCCTGAAGCTTTCTTT. This gives the protein CAWSPKDRGWPEAFF. The chain couples TRBV30 to TRBJ1-1; 8 bases map to TRBD1. Germline V gene sequence: CDR1 GTSNPN, CDR2 SVGIG (reference sequence). Trimming took 2 bases from V and 6 from J; bases not matched to a gene: 11. The CDR3 is 15 residues long.

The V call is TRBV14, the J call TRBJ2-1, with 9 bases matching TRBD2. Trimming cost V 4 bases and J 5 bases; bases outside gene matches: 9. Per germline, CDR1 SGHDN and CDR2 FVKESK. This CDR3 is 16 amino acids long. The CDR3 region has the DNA TGTGCCAGCAGCCTTTGGCGCGGGAGGGCCGACAATGAGCAGTTCTTC. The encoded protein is CASSLWRGRADNEQFF.

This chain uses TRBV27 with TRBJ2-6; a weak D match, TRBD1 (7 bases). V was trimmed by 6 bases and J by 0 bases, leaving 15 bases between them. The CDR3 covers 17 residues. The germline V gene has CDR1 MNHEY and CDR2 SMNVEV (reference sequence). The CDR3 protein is CASRRAGGLSGANVLTF. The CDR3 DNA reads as TGTGCCAGCAGGCGGGCAGGGGGGCTCTCTGGGGCCAACGTCCTGACTTTC.

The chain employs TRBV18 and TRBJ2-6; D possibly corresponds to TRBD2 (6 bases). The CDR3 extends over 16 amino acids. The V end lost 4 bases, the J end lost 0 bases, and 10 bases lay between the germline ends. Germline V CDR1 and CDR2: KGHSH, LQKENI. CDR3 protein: CASSRSRDSGANVLTF. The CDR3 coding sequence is TGTGCCAGCTCACGTTCGCGGGACTCTGGGGCCAACGTCCTGACTTTC.

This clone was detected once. For the CDR3, the DNA is TGTGCCAGCAGCCGACCAGGGACTAGCGGGAGGGCCGGTATAGAGACCCAGTACTTC. Its protein product is CASSRPGTSGRAGIETQYF. The chain has TRBV9 and TRBJ2-5; 16 nucleotides match TRBD2. The CDR3 sequence is 19 residues long. The V and J ends lost 4 bases and 4 bases, in that order; junction bases with no gene match: 13. CDR1 and CDR2 from the germline V gene are SGDLS and YYNGEE.

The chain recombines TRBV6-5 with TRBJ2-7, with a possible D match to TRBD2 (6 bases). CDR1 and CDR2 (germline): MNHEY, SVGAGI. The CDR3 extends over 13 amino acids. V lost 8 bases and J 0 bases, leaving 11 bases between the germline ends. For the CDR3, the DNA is TGTGCCAGCTGCGGCGGGACCTCCTACGAGCAGTACTTC. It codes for CASCGGTSYEQYF.

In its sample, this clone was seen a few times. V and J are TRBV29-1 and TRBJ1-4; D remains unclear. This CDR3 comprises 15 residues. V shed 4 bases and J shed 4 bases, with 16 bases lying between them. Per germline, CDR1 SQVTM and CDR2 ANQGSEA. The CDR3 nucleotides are TGCAGCGTTGCCCAGGCGGGGTTGGATAATGAAAAACTGTTTTTT. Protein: CSVAQAGLDNEKLFF.

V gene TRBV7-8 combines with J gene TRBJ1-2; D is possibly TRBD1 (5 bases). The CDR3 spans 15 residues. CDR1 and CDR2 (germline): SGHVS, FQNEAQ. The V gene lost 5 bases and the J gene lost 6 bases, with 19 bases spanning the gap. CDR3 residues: CASSLNSDTYHGYTF. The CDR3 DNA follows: TGTGCCAGCAGCCTAAACTCGGACACCTACCATGGCTACACCTTC.

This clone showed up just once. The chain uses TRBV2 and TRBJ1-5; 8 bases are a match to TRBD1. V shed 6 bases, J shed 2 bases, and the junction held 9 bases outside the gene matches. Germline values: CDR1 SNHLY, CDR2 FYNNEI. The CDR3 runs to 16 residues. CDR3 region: CASRGGQGFGNQPQHF. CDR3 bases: TGTGCCAGCAGGGGCGGACAGGGATTCGGCAATCAGCCCCAGCATTTT.

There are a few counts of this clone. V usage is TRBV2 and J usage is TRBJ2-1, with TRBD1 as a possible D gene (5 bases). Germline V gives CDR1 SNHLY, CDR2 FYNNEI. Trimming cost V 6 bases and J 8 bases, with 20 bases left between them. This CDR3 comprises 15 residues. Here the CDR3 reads CASRLDNIGFHEQFF. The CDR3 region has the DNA TGTGCCAGCAGATTGGACAACATAGGATTCCATGAGCAGTTCTTC.

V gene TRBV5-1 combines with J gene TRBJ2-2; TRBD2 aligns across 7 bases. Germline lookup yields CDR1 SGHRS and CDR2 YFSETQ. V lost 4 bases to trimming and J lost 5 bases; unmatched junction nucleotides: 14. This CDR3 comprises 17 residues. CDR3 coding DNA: TGCGCCAGCAGCCTGGGTCCCGCGGGAGAGATGACCGGGGAGCTGTTTTTT. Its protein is CASSLGPAGEMTGELFF.

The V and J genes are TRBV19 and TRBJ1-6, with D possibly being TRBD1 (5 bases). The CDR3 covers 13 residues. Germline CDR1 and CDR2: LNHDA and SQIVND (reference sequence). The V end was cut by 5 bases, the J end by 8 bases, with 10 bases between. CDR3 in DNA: TGTGCCAGTAGTGCAAAAGGGGATTCACCCCTCCACTTT. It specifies CASSAKGDSPLHF.